These T cell receptor beta chains were read from a single sample in a study of shared clonotypes between healthy human individuals. The table came from immunoSEQ multiplex PCR; TCRdb's copy has only in-frame clones and leaves some out. The sample carries under 600,000 clones, 98% recorded once. The sample was naive CD8+ T cells sorted from blood. The receptors stem from a man in his thirties or forties in good health. Each CDR3 is given with its conserved first and last residue. D genes are given only for firm matches. Clone size is stated in some rows and not others, as once, few, many or a class when expanded.

d_gene,abundance,j_gene,v_gene,CDR3aa,CDR3nt
-,-,TRBJ2-1,TRBV2,CASLERSYNEQFF,TGTGCCAGCCTTGAAAGGTCCTACAATGAGCAGTTCTTC
-,once,TRBJ2-3,TRBV5-8,CASSLQASPWQSDTQYF,TGTGCCAGCAGCTTGCAAGCGTCCCCGTGGCAGTCAGATACGCAGTATTTT
-,once,TRBJ2-1,TRBV11-3,CASSLRDHPNEQFF,TGTGCCAGCAGCTTACGAGACCACCCCAATGAGCAGTTCTTC
-,-,TRBJ2-5,TRBV7-2,CASSSLWDNQETQYF,TGTGCCAGCAGCTCGCTTTGGGACAACCAAGAGACCCAGTACTTC
-,-,TRBJ2-5,TRBV7-9,CASSSPLRETQYF,TGTGCCAGCAGCTCCCCCCTTAGGGAGACCCAGTACTTC
-,-,TRBJ2-3,TRBV7-9,CASSLVRGDTQYF,TGTGCCAGCAGCTTAGTCAGGGGTGATACGCAGTATTTT
TRBD2,-,TRBJ2-3,TRBV18,CASSPISASGASTDTQYF,TGTGCCAGCTCACCGATCTCTGCTAGCGGGGCTAGCACAGATACGCAGTATTTT
-,-,TRBJ2-2,TRBV19,CASSPNRDSSSGELFF,TGTGCCAGTAGCCCAAACCGGGATAGCTCGTCCGGGGAGCTGTTTTTT
-,-,TRBJ2-1,TRBV7-9,CASSYRDWSNNEQFF,TGTGCCAGCAGCTACCGGGACTGGTCGAACAATGAGCAGTTCTTC
TRBD1,-,TRBJ1-1,TRBV5-5,CASSLVAGGIGTEAFF,TGTGCCAGCAGCTTGGTGGCAGGGGGGATAGGCACTGAAGCTTTCTTT
TRBD2,-,TRBJ2-6,TRBV7-6,CASSLLRGDSGANVLTF,TGTGCCAGCAGCTTACTACGGGGGGACTCTGGGGCCAACGTCCTGACTTTC
TRBD2,once,TRBJ2-7,TRBV7-2,CASTPAGASYEQYF,TGTGCCAGCACCCCAGCGGGGGCCTCCTACGAGCAGTACTTC
TRBD1,-,TRBJ2-6,TRBV9,CASSVSGTGGIGANVLTF,TGTGCCAGCAGCGTCTCCGGGACAGGGGGCATTGGGGCCAACGTCCTGACTTTC